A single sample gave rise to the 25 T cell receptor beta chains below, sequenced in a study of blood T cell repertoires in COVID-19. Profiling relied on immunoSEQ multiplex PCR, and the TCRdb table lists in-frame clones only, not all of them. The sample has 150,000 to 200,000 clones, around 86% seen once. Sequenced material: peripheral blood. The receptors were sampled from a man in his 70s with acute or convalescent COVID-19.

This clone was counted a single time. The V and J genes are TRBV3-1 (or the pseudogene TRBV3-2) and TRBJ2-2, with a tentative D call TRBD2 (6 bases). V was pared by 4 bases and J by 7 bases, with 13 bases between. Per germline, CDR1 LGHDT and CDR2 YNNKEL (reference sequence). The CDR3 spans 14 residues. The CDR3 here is CASSPRRGFGELFF. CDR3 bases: TGTGCCAGCAGCCCCCGCCGGGGGTTCGGGGAGCTGTTTTTT.

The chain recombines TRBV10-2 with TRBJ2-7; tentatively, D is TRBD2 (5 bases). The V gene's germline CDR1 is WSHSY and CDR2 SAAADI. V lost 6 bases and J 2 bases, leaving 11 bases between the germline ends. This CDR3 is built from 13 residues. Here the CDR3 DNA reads TGCGCCAGCAGCCTAGCTTGGCCCTACGAGCAGTACTTC. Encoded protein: CASSLAWPYEQYF.

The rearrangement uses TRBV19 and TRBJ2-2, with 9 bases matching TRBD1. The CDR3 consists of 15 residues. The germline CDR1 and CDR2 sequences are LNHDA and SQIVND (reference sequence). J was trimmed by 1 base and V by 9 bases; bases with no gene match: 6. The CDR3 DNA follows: TGTGCCAGCGAACCGGGACAGGGGAACACCGGGGAGCTGTTTTTT. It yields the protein CASEPGQGNTGELFF.

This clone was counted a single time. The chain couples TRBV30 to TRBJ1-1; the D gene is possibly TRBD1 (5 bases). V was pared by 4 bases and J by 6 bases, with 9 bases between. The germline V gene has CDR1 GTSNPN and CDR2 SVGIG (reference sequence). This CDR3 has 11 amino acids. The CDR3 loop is CAWKGEAEAFF. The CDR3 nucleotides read TGTGCCTGGAAAGGGGAAGCTGAAGCTTTCTTT.

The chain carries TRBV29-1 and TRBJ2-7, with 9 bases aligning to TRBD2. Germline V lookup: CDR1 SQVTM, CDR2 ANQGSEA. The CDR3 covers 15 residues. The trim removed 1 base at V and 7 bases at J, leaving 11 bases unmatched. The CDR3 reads CSVEAGSGRPGEQYF. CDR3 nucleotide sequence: TGCAGCGTTGAAGCAGGGAGCGGGAGGCCCGGGGAGCAGTACTTC.

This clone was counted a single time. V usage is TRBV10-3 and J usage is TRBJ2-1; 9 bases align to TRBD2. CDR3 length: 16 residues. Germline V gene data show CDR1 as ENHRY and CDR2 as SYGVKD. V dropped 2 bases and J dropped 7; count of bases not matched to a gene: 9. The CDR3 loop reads CAISEMVAGEGNEQFF. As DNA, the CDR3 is TGTGCCATCAGTGAGATGGTAGCGGGAGAAGGAAATGAGCAGTTCTTC.

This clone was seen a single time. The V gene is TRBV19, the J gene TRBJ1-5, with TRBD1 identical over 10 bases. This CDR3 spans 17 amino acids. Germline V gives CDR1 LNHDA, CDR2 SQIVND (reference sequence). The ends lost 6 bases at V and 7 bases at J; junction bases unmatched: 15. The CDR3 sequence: CASSHSRDRGGWQPQHF. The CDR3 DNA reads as TGTGCCAGTAGCCATTCCCGGGACAGGGGAGGCTGGCAGCCCCAGCATTTT.

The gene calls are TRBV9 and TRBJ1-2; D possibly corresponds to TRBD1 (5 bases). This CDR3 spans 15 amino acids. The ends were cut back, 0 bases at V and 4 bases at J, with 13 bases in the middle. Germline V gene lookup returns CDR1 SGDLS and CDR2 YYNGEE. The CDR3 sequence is CASSVAGGRFYGYTF. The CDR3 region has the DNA TGTGCCAGCAGCGTAGCTGGGGGGAGGTTCTATGGCTACACCTTC.

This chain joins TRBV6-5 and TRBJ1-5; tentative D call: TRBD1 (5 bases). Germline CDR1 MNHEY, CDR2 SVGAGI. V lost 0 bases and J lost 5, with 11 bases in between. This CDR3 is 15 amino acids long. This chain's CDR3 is CASSYSAGLDQPQHF. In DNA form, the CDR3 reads TGTGCCAGCAGTTACTCAGCAGGGCTCGATCAGCCCCAGCATTTT.

CDR3 residues: CASSSSGLVNQPQHF. In nucleotides, the CDR3 is TGTGCCAGCAGTTCGTCAGGGCTCGTCAATCAGCCCCAGCATTTT. This chain joins TRBV2 and TRBJ1-5, with D possibly TRBD1 on 5 matching bases. The CDR3 runs to 15 residues. The V end was cut by 5 bases, the J end by 3 bases, with 14 bases between. Germline V gene sequence: CDR1 SNHLY, CDR2 FYNNEI. Supplemented by reference TRBV2 and TRBJ1-5, the full variable domain reads EPEVTQTPSHQVTQMGQEVILRCVPISNHLYFYWYRQILGQKVEFLVSFYNNEISEKSEIFDDQFSVERPDGSNFTLKIRSTKLEDSAMYFCASSSSGLVNQPQHFGDGTRLSIL.

This CDR3 reads CASSEPVAGPGEQYF. The CDR3 DNA reads as TGTGCCAGCAGTGAACCCGTAGCGGGTCCGGGGGAGCAGTACTTC. This chain links TRBV6-1 with TRBJ2-7; 7 nucleotides match TRBD2. The CDR3 totals 15 residues. Germline V CDR1 and CDR2: MNHNS, SASEGT. V shed 2 bases, J shed 7 bases, and the junction held 11 bases outside the gene matches.

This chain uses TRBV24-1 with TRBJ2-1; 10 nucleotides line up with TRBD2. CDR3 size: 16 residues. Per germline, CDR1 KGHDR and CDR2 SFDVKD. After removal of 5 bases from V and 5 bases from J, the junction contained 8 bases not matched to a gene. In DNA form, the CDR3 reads TGTGCCACCAGTGCCCCTAGCGGGAGTTTCAACAATGAGCAGTTCTTC. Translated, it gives CATSAPSGSFNNEQFF.

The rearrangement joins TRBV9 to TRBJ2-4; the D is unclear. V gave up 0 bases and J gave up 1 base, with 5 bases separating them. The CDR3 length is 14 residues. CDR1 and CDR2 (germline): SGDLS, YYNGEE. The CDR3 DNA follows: TGTGCCAGCAGCGTAGACGGGGCCAAAAACATTCAGTACTTC. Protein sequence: CASSVDGAKNIQYF.

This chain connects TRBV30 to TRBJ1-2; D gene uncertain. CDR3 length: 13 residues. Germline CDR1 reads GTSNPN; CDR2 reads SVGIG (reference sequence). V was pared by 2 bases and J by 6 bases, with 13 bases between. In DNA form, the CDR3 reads TGTGCCTGGAGTCCCGTCTGGGCCCATGGCTACACCTTC. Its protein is CAWSPVWAHGYTF.

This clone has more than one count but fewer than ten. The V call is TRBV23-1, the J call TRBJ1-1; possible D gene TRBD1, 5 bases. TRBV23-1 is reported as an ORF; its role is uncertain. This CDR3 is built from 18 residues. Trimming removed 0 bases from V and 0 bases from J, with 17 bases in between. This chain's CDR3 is CASSQSITGQIMNTEAFF. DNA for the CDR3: TGCGCCAGCAGTCAATCGATAACAGGACAAATCATGAACACTGAAGCTTTCTTT.

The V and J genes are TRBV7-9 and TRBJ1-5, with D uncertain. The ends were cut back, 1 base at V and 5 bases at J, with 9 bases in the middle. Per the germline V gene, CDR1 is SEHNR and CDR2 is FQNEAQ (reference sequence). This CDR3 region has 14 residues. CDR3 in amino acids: CASSLGAGYQPQHF. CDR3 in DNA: TGTGCCAGCAGCTTAGGGGCAGGATATCAGCCCCAGCATTTT.

CDR3 region: CASSQVNNSPLHF. DNA of the CDR3: TGTGCCAGCAGCCAGGTGAATAATTCACCCCTCCACTTT. This chain connects TRBV12-3 or TRBV12-4 to TRBJ1-6, with D unclear. Trimming shortened V by 6 bases and J by 5 bases, and 8 bases separated the two germline ends. CDR3 length equals 13 residues.

Here the CDR3 DNA reads TGTGCCAGCAGCGCCGGACTAGCGGGGTACAATGAGCAGTTCTTC. Protein sequence: CASSAGLAGYNEQFF. J is TRBJ2-1 and V is TRBV9; 12 positions agree with TRBD2. The CDR3 runs 15 residues. Looked up from germline, CDR1 is SGDLS and CDR2 is YYNGEE. The V segment lost 3 bases and the J segment 4 bases; nucleotides outside the gene matches: 2.

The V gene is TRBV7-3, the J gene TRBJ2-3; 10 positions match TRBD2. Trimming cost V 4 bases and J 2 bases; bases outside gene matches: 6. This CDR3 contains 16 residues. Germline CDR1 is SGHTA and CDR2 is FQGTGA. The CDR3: CASSSRTSGYTDTQYF. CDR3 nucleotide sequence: TGTGCCAGCAGCTCCCGGACTAGCGGATACACAGATACGCAGTATTTT. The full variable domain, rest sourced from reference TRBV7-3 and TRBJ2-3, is GAGVSQTPSNKVTEKGKYVELRCDPISGHTALYWYRQSLGQGPEFLIYFQGTGAADDSGLPNDRFFAVRPEGSVSTLKIQRTERGDSAVYLCASSSRTSGYTDTQYFGPGTRLTVL.

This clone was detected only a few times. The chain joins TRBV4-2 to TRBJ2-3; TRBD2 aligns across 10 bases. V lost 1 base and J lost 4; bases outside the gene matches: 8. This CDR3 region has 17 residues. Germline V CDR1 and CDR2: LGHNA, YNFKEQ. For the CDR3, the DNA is TGTGCCAGCAGCCAAGGGTTAGCGGGAGGCCGGGCAGATACGCAGTATTTT. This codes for CASSQGLAGGRADTQYF.

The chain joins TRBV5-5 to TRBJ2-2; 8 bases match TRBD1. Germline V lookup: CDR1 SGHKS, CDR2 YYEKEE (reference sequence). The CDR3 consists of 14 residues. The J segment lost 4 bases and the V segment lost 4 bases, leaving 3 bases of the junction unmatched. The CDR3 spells CASSRGQVTGELFF. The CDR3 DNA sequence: TGTGCCAGCAGCCGGGGACAGGTCACCGGGGAGCTGTTTTTT.

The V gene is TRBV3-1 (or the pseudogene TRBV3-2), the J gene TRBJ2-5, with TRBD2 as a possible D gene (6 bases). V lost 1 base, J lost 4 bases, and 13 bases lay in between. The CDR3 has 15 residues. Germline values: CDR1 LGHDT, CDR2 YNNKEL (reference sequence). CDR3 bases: TGTGCCAGCAGCCAAGGATTCGGGGGACGAGAGACCCAGTACTTC. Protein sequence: CASSQGFGGRETQYF.

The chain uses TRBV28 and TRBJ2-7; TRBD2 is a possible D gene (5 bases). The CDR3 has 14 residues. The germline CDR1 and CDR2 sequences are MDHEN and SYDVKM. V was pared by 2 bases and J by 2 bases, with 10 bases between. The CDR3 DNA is TGTGCCAGCAGTTTAGAGGGAATCACCTACGAGCAGTACTTC. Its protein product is CASSLEGITYEQYF.

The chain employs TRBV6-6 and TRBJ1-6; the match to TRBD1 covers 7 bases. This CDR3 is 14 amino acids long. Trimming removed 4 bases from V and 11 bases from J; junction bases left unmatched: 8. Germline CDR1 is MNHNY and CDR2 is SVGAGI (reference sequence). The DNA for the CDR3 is TGTGCCAGCAGTTTGACAGGGTCCGTGGCACCCCTCCACTTT. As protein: CASSLTGSVAPLHF.

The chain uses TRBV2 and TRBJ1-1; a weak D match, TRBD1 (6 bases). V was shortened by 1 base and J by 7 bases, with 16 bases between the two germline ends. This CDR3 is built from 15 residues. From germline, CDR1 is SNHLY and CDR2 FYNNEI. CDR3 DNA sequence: TGTGCCAGCAGTGAAGGACCCGGGACACTCAGTGAAGCTTTCTTT. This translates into CASSEGPGTLSEAFF.